This TCR beta chain was captured in a study of early T cells in non-severe SARS-CoV-2 infection. Study context: The chains were unpaired, and the sequenced material was bulk RNA from unsorted whole blood. Study-level results: VDJdb matches were skewed toward anti-spike CD8 T cell responses.

This clonotype was recorded many times. Its antigen remains unknown. Attachment of unique molecular identifiers to individual cDNA molecules was performed. TCRdb re-called the 5' RACE reads with MiXCR, one entry per CDR3 protein. The table lists tens of thousands of distinct CDR3 sequences, 3.5% to 4.5% of them singletons, with around 5.6% in the top ten. The CDR3 totals 12 residues. The V and J ends lost 2 bases and 7 bases, in that order; junction bases with no gene match: 5. The V gene's germline CDR1 is SQVTM and CDR2 ANQGSEA. The gene calls are TRBV29-1 and TRBJ2-7; TRBD1 agrees at 7 bases. Sequenced sample: whole blood. This TCR was sampled from an adult who was a healthcare worker with PCR-confirmed SARS-CoV-2 infection or an uninfected control (not recorded which). As DNA, the CDR3 is TGCAGCGTTGAACCTCTGACAGGGGAGCAGTACTTC. Protein sequence: CSVEPLTGEQYF.